A single T cell receptor beta chain is shown here with its context. Its antigen is unknown. This entry comes from a study of neurological immune-mediated disorders. Study-wide results and limits: With the multiple sclerosis repertoire cluster, neither clinical nor MRI features showed any association. HTLV-1-associated myelopathy had the most TCR clonal expansion, and multiple sclerosis had the least, less than healthy controls.

A total of 2 million PBMCs stored at -80 degrees C provided the unsorted libraries. The team produced cDNA through 5'RACE using 10-nucleotide random UMIs. One entry per CDR3 protein results from TCRdb running MiXCR on the 5' RACE reads. Among 60,000 to 85,000 distinct CDR3 sequences listed, approximately 5% were seen once. The germline V gene has CDR1 DFQATT and CDR2 SNEGSKA (reference sequence). The V end lost 1 base, the J end lost 12 bases, and 19 bases lay between the germline ends. The length of the CDR3 is 14 residues. V usage is TRBV20-1 and J usage is TRBJ1-3; D is unresolved. Source material: PBMCs. The TCR comes from a young woman with multiple sclerosis. The DNA of the CDR3 is TGCAGTGCTAGAGGTCCTGGGCGAATGAAAAACATATATTTT. Encoded protein: CSARGPGRMKNIYF.